The next 21 T cell receptor beta chains were all read from a single sample in a study of shared clonotypes between healthy human individuals. Assay used: immunoSEQ multiplex PCR; TCRdb lists only in-frame clones, some missing. The sample includes 300,000 to 400,000 clones, 74% of them seen just once. The material sequenced was memory CD4+ T cells sorted from blood. The subset here: CD45RA-negative fraction. The receptors originated from a man aged 25 to 40 in good health.

The rearrangement links TRBV7-2 to TRBJ2-3; 7 bases line up with TRBD1. V was clipped by 5 bases and J by 4 bases; unmatched bases: 3. This CDR3 comprises 13 residues. Germline V CDR1 and CDR2: SGHTA, FQGNSA. The chain's CDR3 is CASSRGTADTQYF. Here the CDR3 DNA reads TGTGCCAGCAGCAGGGGGACAGCAGATACGCAGTATTTT.

This chain uses TRBV29-1 with TRBJ1-1; 7 bases match TRBD1. V was clipped by 4 bases and J by 2 bases; unmatched bases: 13. The CDR3 has 16 amino acids. Germline V lookup: CDR1 SQVTM, CDR2 ANQGSEA. The CDR3 nucleotides are TGCAGCGTTGCCAGGACAGGTAATGTTGCAAACACTGAAGCTTTCTTT. It specifies CSVARTGNVANTEAFF.

V gene TRBV19 combines with J gene TRBJ2-7; the D is unclear. CDR1 is LNHDA and CDR2 is SQIVND in the germline V gene (reference sequence). Trimming shortened V by 7 bases and J by 3 bases, and 16 bases separated the two germline ends. This CDR3 has 14 residues. The CDR3 bases are TGTGCCAGTACCAGGAACAGTTATAGCTACGAGCAGTACTTC. Its protein product is CASTRNSYSYEQYF.

The J gene is TRBJ2-1, the V gene TRBV18; D possibly corresponds to TRBD2 (5 bases). Germline-derived CDR1 and CDR2 are KGHSH and LQKENI. The CDR3 consists of 13 residues. V gave up 6 bases and J gave up 5 bases, with 11 bases separating them. Here the CDR3 reads CASSVGSDNEQFF. The CDR3 coding sequence is TGTGCCAGCTCGGTAGGGAGCGACAATGAGCAGTTCTTC. The variable domain in full, completed from reference TRBV18 and TRBJ2-1, reads NAGVMQNPRHLVRRRGQEARLRCSPMKGHSHVYWYRQLPEEGLKFMVYLQKENIIDESGMPKERFSAEFPKEGPSILRIQQVVRGDSAAYFCASSVGSDNEQFFGPGTRLTVL.

The chain links TRBV25-1 to TRBJ2-7; D call uncertain. This CDR3 has 12 amino acids. Germline V gene data show CDR1 as MGHDK and CDR2 as SYGVNS. The V gene lost 3 bases and the J gene lost 0 bases, with 3 bases spanning the gap. This CDR3 reads CASSDHSYEQYF. The CDR3 nucleotides read TGTGCCAGCAGTGACCACTCCTACGAGCAGTACTTC.

This clone was observed many times. V and J are TRBV4-3 and TRBJ2-7; TRBD1 matches 7 bases. The CDR3 sequence is 14 residues long. Germline CDR1 LGHNA, CDR2 YSLEER. J was trimmed by 3 bases and V by 5 bases; bases with no gene match: 7. The CDR3 loop reads CASSTRQGLYEQYF. The CDR3, as DNA: TGCGCCAGCAGCACTCGACAGGGTCTCTACGAGCAGTACTTC.

The rearrangement uses TRBV7-2 and TRBJ1-4; D might be TRBD1 (6 bases). The CDR3 runs to 14 residues. Trimming removed 1 base at V and 3 bases at J, with 6 bases between. Germline CDR1 is SGHTA and CDR2 is FQGNSA. CDR3 loop: CASSLEGANEKLFF. Here the CDR3 DNA reads TGTGCCAGCAGCTTAGAGGGGGCTAATGAAAAACTGTTTTTT.

This sequence joins TRBV28 and TRBJ1-2; no firm D call. This CDR3 is built from 14 residues. Germline CDR1 MDHEN, CDR2 SYDVKM. Trimming took off 6 bases at V and 1 base at J, with 12 bases between the two ends. CDR3 loop: CASRDGLINYGYTF. The DNA for the CDR3 is TGTGCCAGCAGGGACGGACTGATTAACTATGGCTACACCTTC.

The chain carries TRBV4-1 and TRBJ1-1, with D perhaps TRBD1 (5 bases). V dropped 0 bases and J dropped 0 bases, with 14 bases sitting between them. The CDR3 totals 17 residues. Germline values: CDR1 MGHRA, CDR2 YSYEKL. Here the CDR3 DNA reads TGCGCCAGCAGCCAAGATTCCGACAGTCACATGAACACTGAAGCTTTCTTT. It encodes CASSQDSDSHMNTEAFF.

J is TRBJ1-1 and V is TRBV10-3; 9 bases line up with TRBD1. J was trimmed by 3 bases and V by 2 bases; bases with no gene match: 7. This CDR3 spans 16 amino acids. CDR1 is ENHRY and CDR2 is SYGVKD in the germline V gene. The CDR3, as DNA: TGTGCCATCAGTGAGGGGTCCCGGGACAGGGACACTGAAGCTTTCTTT. This encodes CAISEGSRDRDTEAFF.

V and J are TRBV11-2 and TRBJ2-7; tentative D call: TRBD2 (6 bases). In germline, CDR1 is SGHAT, CDR2 FQNNGV. V dropped 1 base and J dropped 9 bases, with 13 bases sitting between them. The CDR3 sequence is 13 residues long. The CDR3 region has the DNA TGTGCCAGCAGCTTAGTTTCTGCCGGGGGGCAGTACTTC. This gives the protein CASSLVSAGGQYF.

The chain has TRBV5-1 and TRBJ2-3; TRBD1 agrees at 8 bases. V was pared by 4 bases and J by 3 bases, with 7 bases of the junction left unmatched. The CDR3 covers 15 residues. CDR1 SGHRS and CDR2 YFSETQ come from the germline V gene. CDR3 in amino acids: CASSGGTGPTDTQYF. As DNA, the CDR3 is TGCGCCAGCAGCGGGGGGACAGGTCCAACAGATACGCAGTATTTT.

This clone was counted a few times. The J gene is TRBJ2-7, the V gene TRBV27; 12 bases are a match to TRBD2. V shed 6 bases and J 9 bases; nucleotides not matched to a gene: 12. The CDR3 contains 15 residues. Germline V lookup: CDR1 MNHEY, CDR2 SMNVEV (reference sequence). CDR3 sequence (DNA): TGTGCCAGCAGACCTAGACTAGCGGGAGTCATGACGCAGTACTTC. It specifies CASRPRLAGVMTQYF.

The chain employs TRBV14 and TRBJ1-2; 10 bases agree with TRBD1. The CDR3 consists of 14 residues. Germline V gene sequence: CDR1 SGHDN, CDR2 FVKESK. The V gene end was trimmed by 3 bases and the J gene end by 4 bases; junction bases not matched to a gene: 2. CDR3 DNA sequence: TGTGCCAGCAGCCAGGGGACAGGGGCCTATGGCTACACCTTC. Its protein is CASSQGTGAYGYTF.

This chain connects TRBV2 to TRBJ2-3; D remains ambiguous. The CDR3 has 12 amino acids. The germline V and J ends were trimmed by 6 bases and 4 bases, with 8 bases remaining between them. Looked up from germline, CDR1 is SNHLY and CDR2 is FYNNEI. The chain's CDR3 is CASSGTADTQYF. The CDR3 nucleotides are TGTGCCAGCAGCGGAACAGCAGATACGCAGTATTTT. The full variable domain, in which reference TRBV2 and TRBJ2-3 provide the parts outside the CDR3, is EPEVTQTPSHQVTQMGQEVILRCVPISNHLYFYWYRQILGQKVEFLVSFYNNEISEKSEIFDDQFSVERPDGSNFTLKIRSTKLEDSAMYFCASSGTADTQYFGPGTRLTVL.

This clone occurred many times. The genes are TRBV28 and TRBJ1-5; TRBD1 matches at 7 bases. Germline assignment: CDR1 MDHEN and CDR2 SYDVKM. The J segment lost 4 bases and the V segment lost 5 bases, leaving 8 bases of the junction unmatched. The CDR3 loop spans 15 amino acids. Here the CDR3 DNA reads TGTGCCAGCAGTCAAGCCGGGACAGAAAATCAGCCCCAGCATTTT. It codes for CASSQAGTENQPQHF.

The chain couples TRBV7-9 to TRBJ1-5; D is unclear. The CDR3 has 14 amino acids. Germline CDR1 is SEHNR and CDR2 is FQNEAQ (reference sequence). V was trimmed by 3 bases and J by 5 bases, leaving 11 bases between them. The CDR3 DNA sequence: TGTGCCAGCAGCTTGGGCGGTGGCGATCAGCCCCAGCATTTT. Encoded protein: CASSLGGGDQPQHF.

The J gene is TRBJ2-1, the V gene TRBV7-3, with D possibly matching TRBD2 (6 bases). Looked up from germline, CDR1 is SGHTA and CDR2 is FQGTGA. Trimming pared 5 bases from V and 3 bases from J, leaving 14 bases between. The CDR3 extends over 15 amino acids. CDR3 sequence: CASSRTSFGYNEQFF. CDR3 coding DNA: TGTGCCAGCAGCCGTACTAGCTTTGGCTACAATGAGCAGTTCTTC.

This clone was picked up a small number of times. V gene TRBV2 combines with J gene TRBJ2-3, with 11 positions matching TRBD1. The CDR3 is 20 amino acids. V was pared by 0 bases and J by 0 bases, with 11 bases of the junction left unmatched. The V gene's germline CDR1 is SNHLY and CDR2 FYNNEI. The CDR3 DNA sequence: TGTGCCAGCAGTGAAGCGCTTTATGGGACAGGGGGACGTAGCACAGATACGCAGTATTTT. It codes for CASSEALYGTGGRSTDTQYF.

This clone turned up a few times. Other DNA sequences from this sample encode an identical CDR3 as well. This rearrangement joins TRBV11-2 to TRBJ2-3; 7 nucleotides line up with TRBD2. This CDR3 comprises 14 residues. Germline values: CDR1 SGHAT, CDR2 FQNNGV. V shed 3 bases and J 1 base; nucleotides not matched to a gene: 1. CDR3 bases: TGTGCCAGCAGCTTCACTAGCGGCACAGATACGCAGTATTTT. Its translation: CASSFTSGTDTQYF.

The chain carries TRBV6-1 and TRBJ2-3; TRBD2 matches 12 bases. The germline gives CDR1 MNHNS, CDR2 SASEGT. J gave up 6 bases and V 6 bases, and 7 bases lay outside the gene matches. The CDR3 runs to 15 residues. For the CDR3, the DNA is TGTGCCAGCAGGGCTTCGACTAGCGGGAGTGATACGCAGTATTTT. Protein product: CASRASTSGSDTQYF.